What follows are 2 T cell receptor beta chains derived from one specimen sequenced in a study of immune heterogeneity within non-small cell lung tumors (dated by TCRdb to 2017 to 2018). The instrument was a HiSeq X Ten. The TCR beta CDR3 region was amplified with a multiplex PCR system whose first round of roughly 11 cycles used 32 V-gene forward primers and 13 J-gene reverse primers. TCRdb trimmed public reads at Q25 via fastp, called clones via MiXCR and kept in-frame beta chains. CDR3 protein duplicates are merged, each entry listing the most common genes and DNA. Present in this sample are about 6,000 distinct CDR3 sequences, roughly 20% of which were seen just once. Around a sixth of the sample rests with the top ten. Genomic DNA was extracted from bulk tumor tissue and used as the TCR template, and approximately 650 ng gDNA was amplified per sample. During surgery, several biopsies were collected from each primary tumor and placed as far from one another as possible within the tumor mass. The study cohort was described as untreated, and the patients were newly diagnosed NSCLC cases having curative surgery.

The sample comprised lung tumor tissue. The receptors were sampled from a man between 60 and 75 years old with non-small cell lung cancer.

This clonotype has at least ten counts. The rearrangement links TRBV5-4 to TRBJ1-4, with D maybe TRBD1 (6 bases). The V gene's germline CDR1 is SGHNT and CDR2 YYREEE (reference sequence). This CDR3 is built from 13 residues. The germline V and J ends were trimmed by 2 bases and 6 bases, with 8 bases remaining between them. The CDR3 region has the DNA TGTGCCAGCAGCTTAGGGGGTGATGAAAAACTGTTTTTT. This codes for CASSLGGDEKLFF.

Many counts were recorded for this clonotype. The chain uses TRBV30 and TRBJ2-6; D might be TRBD2 (5 bases). This CDR3 comprises 14 residues. V lost 1 base and J lost 2, with 6 bases in between. Germline V gene lookup returns CDR1 GTSNPN and CDR2 SVGIG (reference sequence). DNA of the CDR3: TGTGCCTGGAGTGGGGGAGCTGGGGCCAACGTCCTGACTTTC. It translates to CAWSGGAGANVLTF. The full variable domain, its missing parts supplied by reference TRBV30 and TRBJ2-6, is SQTIHQWPATLVQPVGSPLSLECTVEGTSNPNLYWYRQAAGRGLQLLFYSVGIGQISSEVPQNLSASRPQDRQFILSSKKLLLSDSGFYLCAWSGGAGANVLTFGAGSRLTVL.